In this sample, the clone carrying this T cell receptor (beta chain) turned up a few times. Libraries were prepared by immunoSEQ multiplex PCR; TCRdb keeps only in-frame clonotypes and omits some of them. Of 49,000 or so clones listed, more than 65% were seen once; the top ten hold 7.5% to 10%. CDR1 is WNHNN, CDR2 SYGVQD, per germline (reference sequence). CDR3 length: 14 residues. The trim removed 6 bases at V and 4 bases at J, leaving 7 bases unmatched. This sample stems from a study of T cell clones after liver transplantation. The sample consisted of CD4+ T cells from blood, taken about 56 months after liver transplant. The rearrangement joins TRBV10-1 to TRBJ2-7; 9 positions match TRBD1. This receptor was taken from a human patient who received a liver transplant. Some T cells may have originated in the graft donor. The chain's CDR3 is CASRAGTGTYEQYF. DNA of the CDR3: TGCGCCAGCAGGGCCGGGACAGGGACGTACGAGCAGTACTTC.